A single sample is the source of the 24 T cell receptor beta chains below, sequenced in a study of human T cells and chemical hapten exposure (dated by TCRdb to the early 2020s). The library was prepared using RACE. Sequencer: NextSeq 500. Using fastp trimming at Q25 and MiXCR clonotype assembly, TCRdb reanalyzed the public sequencing data and kept in-frame beta chains. Identical CDR3 proteins give one entry, which carries the most common genes and DNA. The sample table records fewer than 65,000 distinct CDR3 sequences; 9.4% of these occur just once. 13% to 15% of the sample belongs to the ten largest clones. The time point label, read with the paper, signifies: pre-sensitization, week 0. Per the publication, the treatment or condition label means: therapeutic diphenylcyclopropenone sensitization with weekly scalp DPC. Sample: whole blood, taken in connection with sensitization to the hapten diphenylcyclopropenone (DPC). These receptors were collected from a middle-aged woman with alopecia areata. Some clones in this sample may be carry-over from other donors' samples.

This clonotype occurred many times. The chain links TRBV11-2 to TRBJ2-3, with a possible D match to TRBD2 (6 bases). Germline CDR1 reads SGHAT; CDR2 reads FQNNGV. The CDR3 runs to 15 residues. With 3 bases removed from V and 2 bases from J, the gap between germline ends came to 12 bases. CDR3 region: CASSFRGEPTDTQYF. In DNA form, the CDR3 reads TGTGCCAGCAGCTTTCGCGGGGAACCCACAGATACGCAGTATTTT. Full variable domain (remainder filled in from reference TRBV11-2 and TRBJ2-3): EAGVAQSPRYKIIEKRQSVAFWCNPISGHATLYWYQQILGQGPKLLIQFQNNGVVDDSQLPKDRFSAERLKGVDSTLKIQPAKLEDSAVYLCASSFRGEPTDTQYFGPGTRLTVL.

This clonotype was counted ten times or more. The chain links TRBV7-3 to TRBJ2-1; 11 positions agree with TRBD2. The CDR3 is 15 residues long. The germline V gene has CDR1 SGHTA and CDR2 FQGTGA. Germline trimming cut 3 bases from V and 5 bases from J; bases unmatched to any gene: 3. CDR3: CASSFTSGGHNEQFF. The CDR3 region has the DNA TGTGCCAGCAGCTTTACTAGCGGGGGCCACAATGAGCAGTTCTTC. The complete variable domain, with remaining parts taken from reference TRBV7-3 and TRBJ2-1, reads GAGVSQTPSNKVTEKGKYVELRCDPISGHTALYWYRQSLGQGPEFLIYFQGTGAADDSGLPNDRFFAVRPEGSVSTLKIQRTERGDSAVYLCASSFTSGGHNEQFFGPGTRLTVL.

This clonotype has just a few counts. V usage is TRBV20-1 and J usage is TRBJ1-1, with a tentative D call TRBD1 (5 bases). The CDR3 is 14 amino acids. V lost 3 bases and J lost 1, with 12 bases in between. In germline, CDR1 is DFQATT, CDR2 SNEGSKA (reference sequence). The CDR3 here is CSARSPGQNTEAFF. CDR3 nucleotides: TGCAGTGCTAGGAGCCCCGGACAGAACACTGAAGCTTTCTTT.

This clonotype was recorded a few times. The chain couples TRBV5-1 to TRBJ2-1; 7 bases fit TRBD1. With 0 bases clipped from V and 0 bases from J, the junction kept 6 bases outside the gene matches. The CDR3 is made up of 17 amino acids. Per the germline V gene, CDR1 is SGHRS and CDR2 is YFSETQ. The CDR3 DNA is TGCGCCAGCAGCTTGGGTCCGACAGGGTTCTCCTACAATGAGCAGTTCTTC. This gives the protein CASSLGPTGFSYNEQFF.

This clonotype was picked up many times. The rearrangement uses TRBV6-6 and TRBJ2-7; 9 bases match TRBD1. CDR1 and CDR2 from the germline V gene are MNHNY and SVGAGI (reference sequence). With 0 bases clipped from V and 6 bases from J, the junction kept 3 bases outside the gene matches. CDR3 length: 14 amino acids. The CDR3: CASSYSGQGPEQYF. CDR3 coding DNA: TGTGCCAGCAGTTACTCGGGACAGGGCCCCGAGCAGTACTTC.

The table lists this clonotype with many counts. The chain uses TRBV9 and TRBJ2-7; no firm D call. V was pared by 0 bases and J by 2 bases, with 9 bases between. This CDR3 comprises 14 residues. Per the germline V gene, CDR1 is SGDLS and CDR2 is YYNGEE. In DNA form, the CDR3 reads TGTGCCAGCAGCGTAGACTGGTCACCCTACGAGCAGTACTTC. It translates to CASSVDWSPYEQYF.

This chain connects TRBV27 to TRBJ2-7; 7 positions match TRBD1. Losses at the gene ends were 5 bases for V and 6 bases for J; bases not matched to a gene: 13. Germline V gives CDR1 MNHEY, CDR2 SMNVEV (reference sequence). There are 15 residues in the CDR3. CDR3 bases: TGTGCCAGCAGTCGCAAGGGGGCTGTGGTTGGCGAGCAGTACTTC. Its protein product is CASSRKGAVVGEQYF.

This clonotype was counted at least ten times. V and J are TRBV12-3 or TRBV12-4 and TRBJ2-7, with D perhaps matching TRBD2 (6 bases). This CDR3 has 15 amino acids. V was pared by 7 bases and J by 1 base, with 17 bases between. The CDR3 DNA follows: TGTGCCAGCACCCCCCGGAGCGGGCTGTCCTACGAGCAGTACTTC. It translates to CASTPRSGLSYEQYF.

The rearrangement uses TRBV5-4 and TRBJ2-7; D tentatively fits TRBD1 or TRBD2 (6 bases each). CDR1 and CDR2 (germline): SGHNT, YYREEE (reference sequence). The CDR3 runs 12 residues. V lost 0 bases and J 11 bases, leaving 12 bases between the germline ends. CDR3 in DNA: TGTGCCAGCAGCTTGGCAGGGGTAGCGGAGTACTTC. It specifies CASSLAGVAEYF.

This clonotype was seen ten or more times. V and J are TRBV7-2 and TRBJ2-7; the D call may be TRBD1 or TRBD2 (5 bases each). Germline loops: CDR1 SGHTA, CDR2 FQGNSA. The length of the CDR3 is 13 residues. V was pared by 1 base and J by 6 bases, with 10 bases between. The CDR3 loop is CASSLGGAGEQYF. In DNA, the CDR3 is TGTGCCAGCAGCTTAGGAGGGGCAGGCGAGCAGTACTTC.

This clonotype was seen a few times. This rearrangement joins TRBV9 to TRBJ1-5; D is unresolved. The V end lost 3 bases, the J end lost 0 bases, and 7 bases lay between the germline ends. CDR1 is SGDLS, CDR2 YYNGEE, per germline. This CDR3 spans 14 amino acids. The CDR3 DNA reads as TGTGCCAGCAGCGCGACAAATAGCAATCAGCCCCAGCATTTT. Its translation: CASSATNSNQPQHF.

The V call is TRBV10-1, the J call TRBJ2-3, with D possibly called TRBD1 or TRBD2 (5 bases each). CDR1 and CDR2 (germline): WNHNN, SYGVQD (reference sequence). CDR3 length: 14 amino acids. Trimming stripped 0 bases from V and 3 bases from J, with 7 bases between. DNA of the CDR3: TGCGCCAGCAGTGAGTCGGGACGGACAGATACGCAGTATTTT. As protein: CASSESGRTDTQYF.

This clonotype was seen many times. The CDR3 loop reads CATSDSGQDYNEQFF. The CDR3 DNA reads as TGTGCCACCAGTGATTCAGGACAGGACTACAATGAGCAGTTCTTC. The chain employs TRBV24-1 and TRBJ2-1; the match to TRBD1 covers 7 bases. Germline V gives CDR1 KGHDR, CDR2 SFDVKD. With 2 bases clipped from V and 3 bases from J, the junction kept 3 bases outside the gene matches. There are 15 residues in the CDR3.

The rearrangement uses TRBV2 and TRBJ2-7; D call uncertain. This CDR3 is 12 amino acids long. Germline CDR1 SNHLY, CDR2 FYNNEI. V shed 6 bases and J shed 5 bases, with 11 bases lying between them. The CDR3 sequence is CASRRSRNEQYF. The CDR3 region has the DNA TGTGCCAGCAGGCGGAGCCGAAACGAGCAGTACTTC.

This clonotype was recorded many times. The chain joins TRBV5-1 to TRBJ1-2; a weak D match, TRBD1 (6 bases). V was trimmed by 3 bases and J by 2 bases, leaving 11 bases between them. This CDR3 is 14 amino acids long. Germline values: CDR1 SGHRS, CDR2 YFSETQ. CDR3 nucleotide sequence: TGCGCCAGCAGCTCTCTAACAGGGAACTATGGCTACACCTTC. This sequence encodes CASSSLTGNYGYTF.

This clonotype occurred many times. V gene TRBV6-2 or TRBV6-3 combines with J gene TRBJ2-1; D might be TRBD1 (6 bases). Germline V CDR1 and CDR2: MNHEY, SVGEGT. The CDR3 extends over 15 amino acids. Trimming left V 5 bases short and J 0 bases short, with 11 bases between. Here the CDR3 reads CASSGGQSSYNEQFF. In DNA form, the CDR3 reads TGTGCCAGCAGTGGGGGCCAGAGCTCCTACAATGAGCAGTTCTTC.

This clonotype was picked up many times. V is TRBV10-3 and J is TRBJ2-1; 7 bases agree with TRBD2. Per the germline V gene, CDR1 is ENHRY and CDR2 is SYGVKD. The CDR3 contains 11 residues. Trimming cost V 10 bases and J 8 bases; bases outside gene matches: 5. The CDR3 is CATRLADEQFF. The CDR3 DNA follows: TGTGCCACCCGACTAGCTGATGAGCAGTTCTTC.

There are many counts of this clonotype. The chain employs TRBV7-2 and TRBJ2-5, with 11 bases fitting TRBD2. CDR1 is SGHTA, CDR2 FQGNSA, per germline. With V trimmed by 2 bases and J by 9 bases, 2 bases remained unmatched. The CDR3 extends over 13 amino acids. For the CDR3, the DNA is TGTGCCAGCAGCTTACTGGGACTAGCGGCCCAGTACTTC. This translates into CASSLLGLAAQYF.

The chain is built from TRBV28 and TRBJ1-5; 9 bases line up with TRBD1. Trimming removed 3 bases from V and 6 bases from J; junction bases left unmatched: 9. Germline CDR1 MDHEN, CDR2 SYDVKM. The CDR3 spans 16 residues. DNA for the CDR3: TGTGCCAGCAGTTTCCTTGGGACAGGGAGGATTCAGCCCCAGCATTTT. This encodes CASSFLGTGRIQPQHF.

This clonotype was seen only a few times. The chain is built from TRBV5-1 and TRBJ2-5; perhaps TRBD2 as D (6 bases). The CDR3 has 15 residues. Germline CDR1 SGHRS, CDR2 YFSETQ. V was cut by 0 bases and J by 2 bases, with 11 bases left in between. Here the CDR3 DNA reads TGCGCCAGCAGCTTGGATCCAGGGAGGCAAGAGACCCAGTACTTC. Its protein is CASSLDPGRQETQYF.

The V gene is TRBV21-1, the J gene TRBJ1-5; the table gives TRBD1 as D, unverified against the DNA. TRBV21-1 is a pseudogene segment. The CDR3 runs to 8 residues. The DNA of the CDR3 is TGTGCCAGCAGTTCTCCGGGTTTT. Its protein is CASSSPGF.

There are a few counts of this clonotype. The V gene is TRBV6-5, the J gene TRBJ2-5, with D possibly being TRBD1 or TRBD2 (6 bases each). This CDR3 has 20 amino acids. V dropped 3 bases and J dropped 1 base, with 27 bases sitting between them. Germline V gives CDR1 MNHEY, CDR2 SVGAGI. Written as DNA, the CDR3 is TGTGCCAGCAGTTATATGAAACCCGGGCCTGAAAGGGGGGTCCAAGAGACCCAGTACTTC. This encodes CASSYMKPGPERGVQETQYF.

The rearrangement uses TRBV28 and TRBJ1-5, with 9 bases lining up with TRBD1. CDR1 and CDR2 (germline): MDHEN, SYDVKM. The ends lost 5 bases at V and 5 bases at J; junction bases unmatched: 7. CDR3 size: 15 residues. The CDR3 DNA is TGTGCCAGCAGTGCGGACAGGGGTTTCGATCAGCCCCAGCATTTT. Its protein product is CASSADRGFDQPQHF.

This clonotype was detected many times. The chain has TRBV3-1 and TRBJ1-1; D is undetermined. The germline V gene encodes CDR1 LGHDT and CDR2 YNNKEL (reference sequence). The CDR3 length is 12 residues. V lost 1 base, J lost 3 bases, and 3 bases lay in between. The CDR3 DNA follows: TGTGCCAGCAGCCAAGGTGACACTGAAGCTTTCTTT. As protein: CASSQGDTEAFF.